This TCR beta chain was identified in a study of cytomegalovirus exposure and HLA in healthy donors. Across the whole study: A preliminary data release comprised roughly 80 million unique TCRs obtained from HLA-typed donors. Study results and limitations: Rare sequences made up most TCRs, while some public TCRs were found in many donors. A few chains tied to CMV proved CMV antigen-specific in vitro.

The CDR3 is made up of 16 amino acids. V gave up 0 bases and J gave up 5 bases; unmatched junction bases: 7. Germline V gene lookup returns CDR1 SGHDT and CDR2 YYEEEE. The PCR was carried out with 60 Vbeta primers and 13 Jbeta primers. Here immunoSEQ multiplex PCR was the method, and the copy in TCRdb shows in-frame clones only, minus some. In total, the table holds around 140,000 clones. Remarks on this clone: Its antigen remains unidentified.

What was sequenced was PBMCs. The gene calls are TRBV5-6 and TRBJ2-3; TRBD1 matches at 9 bases. The origin of this receptor is a woman aged 40 to 50 in good health and CMV-seronegative. As DNA, the CDR3 is TGTGCCAGCAGCTTGGCCGTGGGGACAGGGCTAGATACGCAGTATTTT. Protein product: CASSLAVGTGLDTQYF.